This record looks at one T cell receptor (beta chain) sequence and its context. The sample comes from a study of T-cell memory formation after mild COVID-19. V gave up 3 bases and J gave up 7 bases; unmatched junction bases: 13. Germline loops: CDR1 KGHSH, CDR2 LQKENI. The CDR3 is 17 amino acids. TCRdb reprocessed the 5' RACE reads via MiXCR and lists one record per CDR3 protein. Of about 44,000 distinct CDR3 sequences in the sample, over 6.5% were seen once. The chain couples TRBV18 to TRBJ2-1; 9 bases line up with TRBD1. The sequencing sample was made of PBMCs or a T cell subset sorted from them (not recorded which). This receptor was identified in an adult who had mild COVID-19 (a few samples of this study predate the infection). Cell type and time point are not known. CDR3 in amino acids: CASSPPGQGSVRNEQFF. The CDR3 bases are TGTGCCAGCTCACCTCCGGGACAGGGCAGTGTAAGGAATGAGCAGTTCTTC.